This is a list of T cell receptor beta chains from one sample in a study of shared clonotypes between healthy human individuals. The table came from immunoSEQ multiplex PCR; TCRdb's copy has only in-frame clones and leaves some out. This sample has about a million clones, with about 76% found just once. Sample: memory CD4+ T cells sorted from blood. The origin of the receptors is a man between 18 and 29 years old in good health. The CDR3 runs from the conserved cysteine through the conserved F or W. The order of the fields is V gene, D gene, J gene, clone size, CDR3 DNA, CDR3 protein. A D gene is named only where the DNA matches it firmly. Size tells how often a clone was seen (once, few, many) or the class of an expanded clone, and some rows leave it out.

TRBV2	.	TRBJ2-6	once	TGTGCCAGCAGAAGGGGAGTTGGGGCCAACGTCCTGACTTTC	CASRRGVGANVLTF
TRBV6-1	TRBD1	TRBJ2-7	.	TGTGCCAGTGACGGGGACAGAGACTACGAGCAGTACTTC	CASDGDRDYEQYF
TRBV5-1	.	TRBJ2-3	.	TGCGCCAGCAGCAAGGACAGATCTGGCACAGATACGCAGTATTTT	CASSKDRSGTDTQYF
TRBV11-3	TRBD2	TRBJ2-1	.	TGTGCCAGCAGCTTAGGCCTGGGACTAGCGGGTTCCAATGAGCAGTTCTTC	CASSLGLGLAGSNEQFF
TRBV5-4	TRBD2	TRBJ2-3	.	TGTGCCAGCAGCTTATCTGCGGGGGGCGGGGAGGATACGCAGTATTTT	CASSLSAGGGEDTQYF
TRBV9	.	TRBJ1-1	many	TGTGCCAGCAGCGTAGTGGACAGCGGAAACACTGAAGCTTTCTTT	CASSVVDSGNTEAFF
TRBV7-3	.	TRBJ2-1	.	TGTGCCAGTTCGACGGGGAGCTCCTACAATGAGCAGTTCTTC	CASSTGSSYNEQFF
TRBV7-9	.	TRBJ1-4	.	TGTGCCAGCCGAACAGAGAGGGGGAATGAAAAACTGTTTTTT	CASRTERGNEKLFF
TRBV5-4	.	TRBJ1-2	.	TGTGCCAGCAGCTTGGCATTCGGGGCAGCTTATGGCTACACCTTC	CASSLAFGAAYGYTF
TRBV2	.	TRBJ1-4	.	TGTGCCAGCAGGGGGGTCGGGGGCCGAAGTGAAAAACTGTTTTTT	CASRGVGGRSEKLFF
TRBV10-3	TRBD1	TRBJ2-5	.	TGTGCCATCAGCGAGGGGGCTAAGACCCAAGAGACCCAGTACTTC	CAISEGAKTQETQYF
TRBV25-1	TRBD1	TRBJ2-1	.	TGTGCCAGCAGCGGCGGGACAGGCTCCTACAATGAGCAGTTCTTC	CASSGGTGSYNEQFF
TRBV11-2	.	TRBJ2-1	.	TGTGCCAGCAGCTTATTAACTCGATTCTACAATGAGCAGTTCTTC	CASSLLTRFYNEQFF
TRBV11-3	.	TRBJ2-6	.	TGTGCCAGCAGCTCCACTGGGGCCAACGTCCTGACTTTC	CASSSTGANVLTF
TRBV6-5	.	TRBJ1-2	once	TGTGCCAGCAGTGATTCTAGGGGCGGCTACACCTTC	CASSDSRGGYTF
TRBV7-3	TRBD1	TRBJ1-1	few	TGTGCCAGCAGCCAGACAGGGACGGACACTGAAGCTTTCTTT	CASSQTGTDTEAFF
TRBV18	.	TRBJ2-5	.	TGTGCCAGCTCACCAAACCTGGCAGGTCAAGAGACCCAGTACTTC	CASSPNLAGQETQYF
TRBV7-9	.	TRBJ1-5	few	TGTGCCAGCAGCTCCTCACTGGGCTATCAGCCCCAGCATTTT	CASSSSLGYQPQHF
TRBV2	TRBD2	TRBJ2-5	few	TGTGCCAGCAGCTTCACTAGCGAAGAGACCCAGTACTTC	CASSFTSEETQYF
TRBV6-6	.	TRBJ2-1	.	TGTGCCAGCAGTTACGAGCAGATTGTGGTCTTC	CASSYEQIVVF
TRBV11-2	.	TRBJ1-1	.	TGTGCCAGCAGCCCCCGTCTAGGAGGGACTGAAGCTTTCTTT	CASSPRLGGTEAFF
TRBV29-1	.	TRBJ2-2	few	TGCAGCGTTGGCGAAACAGGGCGGGAGCTGTTTTTT	CSVGETGRELFF
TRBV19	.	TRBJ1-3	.	TGTGCCAGTAGTTCCGGAGAGGTAAAGGCTGGAAACACCATATATTTT	CASSSGEVKAGNTIYF
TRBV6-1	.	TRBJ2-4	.	TGTGCCAGCAGTGAAGTGAGACAGAAGATTAAAAACATTCAGTACTTC	CASSEVRQKIKNIQYF
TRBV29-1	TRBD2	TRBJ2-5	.	TGCAGCGTTGCAATAGCGGGGGAGACCCAGTACTTC	CSVAIAGETQYF
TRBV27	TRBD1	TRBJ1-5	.	TGTGCCAGCAGTTTTGGACAGGGCGGTCAGCCCCAGCATTTT	CASSFGQGGQPQHF